There are a few counts of the clone carrying this T cell receptor (beta chain). The protocol was immunoSEQ multiplex PCR, while the TCRdb copy is restricted to in-frame clones and leaves out a portion. Counted here are 150,000 or so clones, approximately 88% occurring once; the ten biggest clones make up 10%. Trimming cost V 0 bases and J 4 bases, with 9 bases left between them. This CDR3 has 14 amino acids. Germline lookup yields CDR1 MNHEY and CDR2 SVGEGT. These data are taken from a study of blood T cell repertoires in COVID-19. About the research overall: Italy, Spain and the United States were the sources of the convalescent and acute COVID-19 samples.

The rearrangement links TRBV6-2 or TRBV6-3 to TRBJ1-2, with TRBD1 as a possible D gene (5 bases). The specimen sequenced was peripheral blood. The sequence was collected from a man over 45 with acute or convalescent COVID-19. CDR3 coding DNA: TGTGCCAGCAGTTACTCCTCGGGGGGCTATGGCTACACCTTC. Its translation: CASSYSSGGYGYTF.